Detailed here is one T cell receptor beta chain. The antigen is not known. The CDR3 sequence is 15 residues long. Trimming took 5 bases from V and 4 from J; bases not matched to a gene: 9. This sample was included in a study of T-cell memory formation after mild COVID-19. Study in general: The study found TCR clusters largely donor specific. General observations from the study: Pre-infection memory harbored some responding clones, suggesting cross-reactive memory joined. CD4+ contracting clones were found mainly in CM and EM, and CD8+ ones in EMRA.

After 5'RACE with constant-segment primers, TCR alpha and TCR beta cDNA libraries carrying sample barcodes and UMIs were obtained. Using its own MiXCR run on the 5' RACE reads, TCRdb lists one record per CDR3 protein. The table has about 470,000 distinct CDR3 sequences, 20% to 25% seen once. This chain connects TRBV12-3 or TRBV12-4 to TRBJ2-5, with 8 bases that match TRBD1. Sequencing was done on a sample of PBMCs or a T cell subset sorted from them (not recorded which). This receptor was obtained from an adult woman who had mild COVID-19 (a few samples of this study predate the infection). Cell type and time point are not known. CDR3 sequence reads: CASSAAGTGRETQYF. For the CDR3, the DNA is TGTGCCAGCAGTGCTGCCGGGACAGGTAGAGAGACCCAGTACTTC.